The clone carrying this T cell receptor beta chain has at least ten counts. What it binds is not known. RNA transcripts provided the source from which TCR beta CDR3 regions were amplified. HTBI primers were used for first-round RT-PCR of the TCR CDR3. TCRdb re-analysed the multiplex PCR reads in MiXCR, keeping a single row per CDR3 protein. The sample lists about 550,000 distinct CDR3 sequences; 20% to 25% were seen once. This CDR3 is built from 13 residues. Germline-derived CDR1 and CDR2 are MNHEY and SVGAGI. Trimming pared 2 bases from V and 8 bases from J, leaving 12 bases between. The data were obtained in a study of T cells in Graves' hyperthyroidism and ophthalmopathy. Study conclusions and caveats: Using 13 V-J features, a model discriminated ophthalmopathy from stable hyperthyroidism.

Newly diagnosed hyperthyroidism patients aged 18 to 65 years had disease lasting under 2 months. Diagnosis relied on clinical symptoms, serum thyroxine and TRAb, thyroid ultrasound and orbital computed tomography. The PBMCs were taken from around 10 ml of fresh peripheral blood. The gene calls are TRBV6-5 and TRBJ1-2, with D maybe TRBD1 (5 bases). Sequencing was done on a sample of blood. The clonotype originates from a man younger than 35 with Graves' hyperthyroidism. In DNA form, the CDR3 reads TGTGCCAGCAGTTACAGCGAGGGGTACGGCTACACCTTC. Translation gives CASSYSEGYGYTF.